The 15 T cell receptor beta chains below come from one sample, sequenced in a study of patients and donors after allogeneic stem cell transplantation. In TCRdb, the RT-PCR reads were re-called with MiXCR into one record per CDR3 protein. The table lists 200,000 to 250,000 distinct CDR3 sequences, around 14% of them singletons, with under 14% in the top ten. Sequenced material: blood, either unsorted or a sorted T cell fraction (not recorded which). These receptors all come from a human donor who was either an allogeneic HSCT recipient or a stem cell or donor lymphocyte infusion donor (not recorded which). It is not recorded whose cells these are; they may come from a transplant donor.

Ten or more counts support this clonotype. The chain combines TRBV4-3 with TRBJ2-7; D is uncertain. Trimming cost V 0 bases and J 3 bases, with 12 bases left between them. The CDR3 length is 15 residues. Germline-derived CDR1 and CDR2 are LGHNA and YSLEER. The CDR3, as DNA: TGCGCCAGCAGCCAAGATCGCGGCAGCTTCTACGAGCAGTACTTC. The encoded protein is CASSQDRGSFYEQYF.

At least ten counts were recorded for this clonotype. The chain couples TRBV12-3 or TRBV12-4 to TRBJ2-7, with a weak D call TRBD2 (6 bases). The CDR3 length is 14 residues. Deletions cut 1 base from V and 4 bases from J, with 11 bases between. The CDR3 sequence is CASSLVGGLYEQYF. CDR3 nucleotide sequence: TGTGCCAGCAGTTTAGTGGGGGGTCTGTACGAGCAGTACTTC.

In its sample, this clonotype was seen a few times. V is TRBV15 and J is TRBJ2-4, with 9 bases matching TRBD1. J lost 3 bases, V lost 2 bases, and 5 bases had no gene match. CDR3 size: 16 residues. Per the germline V gene, CDR1 is LNHNV and CDR2 is YYDKDF (reference sequence). CDR3 sequence reads: CATSRTDRGDKNIQYF. In nucleotides, the CDR3 is TGTGCCACCAGCAGAACCGACAGGGGGGACAAAAACATTCAGTACTTC.

This clonotype was counted between two and nine times. The chain links TRBV1 to TRBJ2-3; TRBD1 is the table's D call, not checked against the DNA. TRBV1 corresponds to a pseudogene. This CDR3 is 18 amino acids long. The CDR3 DNA reads as TGCACCAGCAGCTCACTTCGACAGGGGGCCATTTACACAGATACGCAGTATTTT. The encoded protein is CTSSSLRQGAIYTDTQYF.

This clonotype was observed many times. The rearrangement joins TRBV7-3 to TRBJ2-2; D is tentatively TRBD1 or TRBD2 (5 bases each). The CDR3 has 17 amino acids. Trimming left V 4 bases short and J 0 bases short, with 15 bases between. Germline CDR1 reads SGHTA; CDR2 reads FQGTGA. The CDR3: CASSSPSRDPNTGELFF. The CDR3 DNA reads as TGTGCCAGCAGCTCCCCGTCCCGGGACCCGAACACCGGGGAGCTGTTTTTT. The variable domain in full, completed from reference TRBV7-3 and TRBJ2-2, reads GAGVSQTPSNKVTEKGKYVELRCDPISGHTALYWYRQSLGQGPEFLIYFQGTGAADDSGLPNDRFFAVRPEGSVSTLKIQRTERGDSAVYLCASSSPSRDPNTGELFFGEGSRLTVL.

V is TRBV2 and J is TRBJ2-4; D ambiguous. V was cut by 7 bases and J by 4 bases, with 14 bases left in between. The CDR3 totals 14 residues. In germline, CDR1 is SNHLY, CDR2 FYNNEI. The CDR3 spells CASTPPVQKNIQYF. Written as DNA, the CDR3 is TGTGCCAGCACCCCACCAGTCCAAAAAAACATTCAGTACTTC.

The gene calls are TRBV5-1 and TRBJ2-7; 14 bases are shared with TRBD2. Unmatched junction bases numbered 10, after V lost 5 bases and J lost 6 bases. Germline CDR1 is SGHRS and CDR2 is YFSETQ. This CDR3 region has 16 residues. CDR3 in DNA: TGCGCCAGCAGACGACTAGCGGGGGGGCCAAGTCCCGAGCAGTACTTC. This gives the protein CASRRLAGGPSPEQYF.

This clonotype was recorded at least ten times. The rearrangement uses TRBV4-3 and TRBJ1-2; TRBD1 is a possible D gene (6 bases). The CDR3 has 15 residues. V gave up 6 bases and J gave up 8 bases, with 22 bases separating them. Germline V gives CDR1 LGHNA, CDR2 YSLEER. CDR3 sequence reads: CASSLAGGWGRGYTF. The CDR3, as DNA: TGCGCCAGCAGTCTCGCGGGGGGCTGGGGACGGGGCTACACCTTC.

CDR3 sequence: CASTWREVSSGANVLTF. CDR3 DNA: TGTGCCAGCACATGGCGGGAGGTTAGCTCTGGGGCCAACGTCCTGACTTTC. The rearrangement joins TRBV9 to TRBJ2-6; 8 bases match TRBD2. Germline CDR1 and CDR2: SGDLS and YYNGEE. The CDR3 sequence is 17 residues long. V lost 6 bases and J lost 0; bases outside the gene matches: 8. Full variable domain (outside the CDR3, taken from reference TRBV9 and TRBJ2-6): DSGVTQTPKHLITATGQRVTLRCSPRSGDLSVYWYQQSLDQGLQFLIQYYNGEERAKGNILERFSAQQFPDLHSELNLSSLELGDSALYFCASTWREVSSGANVLTFGAGSRLTVL.

At least ten counts were recorded for this clonotype. V gene TRBV7-8 combines with J gene TRBJ1-2, with a weak D call TRBD1 (5 bases). Germline-derived CDR1 and CDR2 are SGHVS and FQNEAQ. The V gene lost 5 bases and the J gene lost 5 bases, with 15 bases spanning the gap. This CDR3 is built from 14 residues. As DNA, the CDR3 is TGTGCCAGCAGCAAACCCGGGACCGAGTATGGCTACACCTTC. Its protein is CASSKPGTEYGYTF.

The chain employs TRBV27 and TRBJ1-2; 8 nucleotides line up with TRBD1. The CDR3 has 13 amino acids. In germline, CDR1 is MNHEY, CDR2 SMNVEV (reference sequence). Losses at the gene ends were 5 bases for V and 8 bases for J; bases not matched to a gene: 7. The CDR3 protein is CASSTGGYSGYTF. The CDR3 nucleotides are TGTGCCAGCAGTACAGGGGGGTATAGCGGCTACACCTTC.

This chain links TRBV5-6 with TRBJ1-3; D remains ambiguous. Germline V gene data show CDR1 as SGHDT and CDR2 as YYEEEE. V was shortened by 4 bases and J by 1 base, with 12 bases between the two germline ends. The CDR3 runs 15 residues. In DNA form, the CDR3 reads TGTGCCAGCAGCCCCGTCGGGGTGTCTGGAAACACCATATATTTT. This translates into CASSPVGVSGNTIYF. Looking up the rest from reference TRBV5-6 and TRBJ1-3 gives the full variable domain: DAGVTQSPTHLIKTRGQQVTLRCSPKSGHDTVSWYQQALGQGPQFIFQYYEEEERQRGNFPDRFSGHQFPNYSSELNVNALLLGDSALYLCASSPVGVSGNTIYFGEGSWLTVV.

The chain is built from TRBV5-1 and TRBJ2-1, with D possibly called TRBD1 or TRBD2 (6 bases each). The CDR3 is made up of 15 amino acids. Trimming removed 6 bases from V and 5 bases from J, with 18 bases in between. Germline values: CDR1 SGHRS, CDR2 YFSETQ. The CDR3 sequence is CASKIQGLGDNEQFF. The CDR3, as DNA: TGCGCCAGCAAAATACAGGGACTCGGGGACAATGAGCAGTTCTTC. Full variable domain (missing parts from reference TRBV5-1 and TRBJ2-1): KAGVTQTPRYLIKTRGQQVTLSCSPISGHRSVSWYQQTPGQGLQFLFEYFSETQRNKGNFPGRFSGRQFSNSRSEMNVSTLELGDSALYLCASKIQGLGDNEQFFGPGTRLTVL.

The gene calls are TRBV7-6 and TRBJ2-5, with D perhaps matching TRBD2 (6 bases). Deletions cut 0 bases from V and 0 bases from J, with 14 bases between. Germline V gene lookup returns CDR1 SGHVS and CDR2 FNYEAQ. CDR3 size: 17 residues. The CDR3: CASSLALAGRHQETQYF. The CDR3 DNA follows: TGTGCCAGCAGCTTAGCCCTCGCGGGGCGACACCAAGAGACCCAGTACTTC.

This clonotype was seen at least ten times. This sequence joins TRBV30 and TRBJ1-5, with D unresolved. CDR3 size: 13 residues. Germline CDR1 reads GTSNPN; CDR2 reads SVGIG (reference sequence). Trimming removed 5 bases from V and 2 bases from J, with 10 bases in between. The CDR3 loop is CAWGSKGNQPQHF. The DNA for the CDR3 is TGTGCCTGGGGAAGCAAGGGCAATCAGCCCCAGCATTTT.